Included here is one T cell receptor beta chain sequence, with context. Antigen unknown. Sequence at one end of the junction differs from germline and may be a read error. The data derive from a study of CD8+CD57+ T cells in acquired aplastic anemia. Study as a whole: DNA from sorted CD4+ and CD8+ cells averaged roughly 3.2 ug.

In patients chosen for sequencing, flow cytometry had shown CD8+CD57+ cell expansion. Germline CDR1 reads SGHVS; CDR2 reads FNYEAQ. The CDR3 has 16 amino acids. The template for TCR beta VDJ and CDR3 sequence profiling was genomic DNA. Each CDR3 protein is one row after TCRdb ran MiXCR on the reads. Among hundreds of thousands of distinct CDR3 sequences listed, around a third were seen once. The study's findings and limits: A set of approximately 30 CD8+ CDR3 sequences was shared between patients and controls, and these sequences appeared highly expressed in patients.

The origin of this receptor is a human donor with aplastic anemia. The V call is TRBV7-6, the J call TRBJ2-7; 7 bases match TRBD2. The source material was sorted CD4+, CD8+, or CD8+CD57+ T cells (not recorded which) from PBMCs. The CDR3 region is CASSLVSGLSSYKQYF. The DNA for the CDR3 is TGTGCCAGCAGCTTAGTTTCGGGACTAAGCTCCTACAAGCAGTACTTC.